This TCR beta chain was found in a study of blood T cell repertoires in COVID-19. At the level of the study: Samples taken during acute and convalescent COVID-19 were collected in the United States, Italy and Spain. PBMCs, B-cell-depleted T cells, or T cells provided the cDNA or gDNA that made up the material.

V lost 4 bases to trimming and J lost 3 bases; unmatched junction nucleotides: 10. This CDR3 comprises 15 residues. CDR1 is SGHRS, CDR2 YFSETQ, per germline. Under the authors' procedure: Using reference gene primer amplification, nucleated cell counts were estimated. Clones were read by immunoSEQ multiplex PCR, and TCRdb kept only the in-frame ones, dropping some. V, J and clone size are taken as reported in that table, and D and trimming were inferred from the DNA itself. This table has 92,000 or so clones, less than 80% appearing once. The material sequenced was peripheral blood. This TCR came from a woman over 75 with acute or convalescent COVID-19. The chain recombines TRBV5-1 with TRBJ2-7; TRBD1 matches 7 bases. The chain's CDR3 is CASSGRDSVNYEQYF. The CDR3 coding sequence is TGCGCCAGCAGCGGACGGGACAGCGTAAACTACGAGCAGTACTTC.